Shown below are 2 T cell receptor beta chains from a single sample sequenced in a study of beta chain features in type 1 diabetes. Whole-study findings and limits: Moderately but significantly shorter TCRB CDR3s were found in Type 1 diabetes patients in all four CD4+ subsets.

Antigens of these TCRs are unknown. All of the isolated RNA was reverse transcribed, so expressed TCRB transcripts were sequenced. Assay used: immunoSEQ multiplex PCR; TCRdb lists only in-frame clones, some missing. Of hundreds of thousands of clones in the sample, 14% were seen once. Sequencing was done on a sample of naive CD4+ T cells from blood. All receptors come from a man aged 30 to 45 with type 1 diabetes.

The chain couples TRBV19 to TRBJ2-5, with D perhaps matching TRBD1 (5 bases). The germline V gene encodes CDR1 LNHDA and CDR2 SQIVND (reference sequence). The CDR3 sequence is 13 residues long. V was cut by 6 bases and J by 5 bases, with 13 bases left in between. CDR3 bases: TGTGCCAGTAGAAGTGGGGCGCGGGAGACCCAGTACTTC. Translating it yields CASRSGARETQYF.

This sequence joins TRBV4-3 and TRBJ2-3; 9 bases align to TRBD2. The CDR3 sequence is 16 residues long. Germline values: CDR1 LGHNA, CDR2 YSLEER. The J segment lost 0 bases and the V segment lost 1 base, leaving 2 bases of the junction unmatched. This CDR3 reads CASSQGTSDSTDTQYF. CDR3 nucleotides: TGCGCCAGCAGCCAAGGGACTAGCGACAGCACAGATACGCAGTATTTT.